The 15 T cell receptor beta chains given below trace back to one sample, sequenced in a study of shared clonotypes between healthy human individuals. Naive CD8 cells lacked CD45RO, underwent positive selection for CCR7 and left out terminally differentiated effector memory CD45RA+ cells. The repertoire was sequenced with immunoSEQ multiplex PCR; TCRdb's copy has only in-frame clones and lacks some. Of about 590,000 clones in the sample, just under 97% were seen once. Source material: naive CD8+ T cells sorted from blood. The receptors originated from a woman aged 30 to 39 in good health.

This sequence joins TRBV11-2 and TRBJ2-1, with 7 bases that match TRBD2. The V gene's germline CDR1 is SGHAT and CDR2 FQNNGV. The trim removed 4 bases at V and 8 bases at J, leaving 8 bases unmatched. The CDR3 consists of 14 residues. The CDR3 is CASSSAGRSHEQFF. The CDR3 bases are TGTGCCAGCAGCTCCGCCGGGAGGTCTCATGAGCAGTTCTTC.

Of note for this clone: This specimen includes other DNA sequences encoding the same CDR3. V is TRBV6-5 and J is TRBJ1-2; maybe TRBD1 (6 bases). This CDR3 contains 13 residues. CDR1 is MNHEY, CDR2 SVGAGI, per germline. Between the trimmed V and J ends, which lost 7 bases and 7 bases, there was a span of 16 bases. The CDR3 loop is CASTPGGAFGYTF. The CDR3 DNA sequence: TGTGCCAGCACCCCGGGGGGCGCGTTTGGCTACACCTTC.

The gene calls are TRBV15 and TRBJ2-7; D ambiguous. V was pared by 0 bases and J by 2 bases, with 11 bases between. Germline V gene sequence: CDR1 LNHNV, CDR2 YYDKDF (reference sequence). The CDR3 totals 15 residues. The CDR3 loop reads CATSRDRATPYEQYF. In nucleotides, the CDR3 is TGTGCCACCAGCAGAGATCGGGCCACCCCCTACGAGCAGTACTTC.

V and J are TRBV5-6 and TRBJ2-5, with D unclear. Per germline, CDR1 SGHDT and CDR2 YYEEEE. The CDR3 runs to 14 residues. V lost 2 bases and J lost 5, with 13 bases in between. CDR3 protein: CASSFATPLETQYF. The CDR3 nucleotides read TGTGCCAGCAGCTTCGCCACTCCACTCGAGACCCAGTACTTC. Based on the CDR3 plus reference TRBV5-6 and TRBJ2-5, the full variable domain is DAGVTQSPTHLIKTRGQQVTLRCSPKSGHDTVSWYQQALGQGPQFIFQYYEEEERQRGNFPDRFSGHQFPNYSSELNVNALLLGDSALYLCASSFATPLETQYFGPGTRLLVL.

The gene calls are TRBV13 and TRBJ2-2, with TRBD2 matching over 8 bases. The CDR3 runs to 17 residues. Germline V gene data show CDR1 as PRHDT and CDR2 as FYEKMQ (reference sequence). With V trimmed by 4 bases and J by 1 base, 8 bases remained unmatched. Written as DNA, the CDR3 is TGTGCCAGCAGCTCCCCTTCTAGCGGGTTGAACACCGGGGAGCTGTTTTTT. It codes for CASSSPSSGLNTGELFF.

The CDR3: CASARTSTDTQYF. The CDR3 DNA follows: TGTGCCAGCGCTCGAACTAGCACAGATACGCAGTATTTT. The rearrangement joins TRBV19 to TRBJ2-3; D ambiguous. This CDR3 spans 13 amino acids. Trimming removed 9 bases from V and 0 bases from J, with 10 bases in between. The V gene's germline CDR1 is LNHDA and CDR2 SQIVND (reference sequence).

The V and J genes are TRBV21-1 and TRBJ1-4. TRBV21-1 corresponds to a pseudogene. This CDR3 contains 13 residues. CDR3 sequence reads: CASRGGGCEKLFF. The DNA of the CDR3 is TGTGCCAGCAGGGGAGGGGGCTGTGAAAAACTGTTTTTT.

The gene calls are TRBV28 and TRBJ2-7, with a weak D call TRBD2 (6 bases). This CDR3 region has 13 residues. Per the germline V gene, CDR1 is MDHEN and CDR2 is SYDVKM. The germline V and J ends were trimmed by 6 bases and 7 bases, with 16 bases remaining between them. This chain's CDR3 is CASSSRGGGEQYF. The CDR3 region has the DNA TGTGCCAGCAGCTCTCGGGGAGGAGGGGAGCAGTACTTC.

The rearrangement uses TRBV27 and TRBJ2-3, with 11 bases fitting TRBD2. Looked up from germline, CDR1 is MNHEY and CDR2 is SMNVEV (reference sequence). This CDR3 contains 16 residues. V gave up 3 bases and J gave up 1 base; unmatched junction bases: 3. The chain's CDR3 is CASSLGTSGRTDTQYF. CDR3 bases: TGTGCCAGCAGTTTGGGGACTAGCGGACGCACAGATACGCAGTATTTT.

The chain carries TRBV4-2 and TRBJ1-2, with 9 bases aligning to TRBD1. CDR3 length: 16 residues. Trimming at V came to 0 bases and at J to 8 bases, leaving 10 bases not matched to a gene. Per the germline V gene, CDR1 is LGHNA and CDR2 is YNFKEQ. CDR3 sequence (DNA): TGTGCCAGCAGCCAAGATCGGACAGGGGCCCTCTGGGGCTACACCTTC. It yields the protein CASSQDRTGALWGYTF.

Regarding this clone: One end of the junction fails to match germline, which may point to a read error. V is TRBV4-2 and J is TRBJ2-1, with a possible D match to TRBD1 (5 bases). The CDR3 is 16 amino acids. Per the germline V gene, CDR1 is LGHNA and CDR2 is YNFKEQ. The CDR3 sequence: CASRQGAESSYNEQFF. The CDR3 bases are TGTGCCAGCCGCCAAGGGGCGGAAAGCTCCTACAATGAGCAGTTCTTC.

CDR3 bases: TGTGCCAGCAGTACCTGGACTAGCGGATACGAGCAGTACTTC. The encoded protein is CASSTWTSGYEQYF. The rearrangement uses TRBV28 and TRBJ2-7, with 10 bases that match TRBD2. The CDR3 runs 14 residues. The germline V gene has CDR1 MDHEN and CDR2 SYDVKM. Trimming removed 5 bases from V and 4 bases from J; junction bases left unmatched: 5. Supplemented by reference TRBV28 and TRBJ2-7, the full variable domain reads DVKVTQSSRYLVKRTGEKVFLECVQDMDHENMFWYRQDPGLGLRLIYFSYDVKMKEKGDIPEGYSVSREKKERFSLILESASTNQTSMYLCASSTWTSGYEQYFGPGTRLTVT.

The chain joins TRBV7-2 to TRBJ2-3; D is perhaps TRBD1 or TRBD2 (5 bases each). From germline, CDR1 is SGHTA and CDR2 FQGNSA. The CDR3 is made up of 15 amino acids. Trimming took off 1 base at V and 2 bases at J, with 10 bases between the two ends. CDR3 sequence reads: CASSLVWGNTDTQYF. The CDR3 DNA reads TGTGCCAGCAGCTTAGTTTGGGGGAACACAGATACGCAGTATTTT.

The chain employs TRBV6-5 and TRBJ2-5, with D perhaps TRBD1 (6 bases). The end of the DNA is better explained by TRBJ2-7, so the J call may be wrong. Germline values: CDR1 MNHEY, CDR2 SVGAGI. This CDR3 comprises 13 residues. CDR3 DNA: TGTGCCACCAGGCAGGGGACCAACTACGAGCAGTACTTC. Protein product: CATRQGTNYEQYF.

This clone has just a few counts. The chain carries TRBV5-5 and TRBJ2-2; D is uncertain. The length of the CDR3 is 12 residues. The germline V and J ends were trimmed by 4 bases and 6 bases, with 7 bases remaining between them. CDR1 and CDR2 from the germline V gene are SGHKS and YYEKEE (reference sequence). The CDR3 reads CASSNSAGELFF. The CDR3 coding sequence is TGTGCCAGCAGCAACAGTGCCGGGGAGCTGTTTTTT.